What follows are 21 T cell receptor beta chains derived from one specimen sequenced in a study of Ad26.COV2.S vaccination and SARS-CoV-2 variants. Treatment meaning: over 15 received Ad26.COV2.S at low or high dose, single or two shots; roughly 5 received placebo; per-sample allocation not given. Day 63 after the first injection of vaccine or placebo was the sampling time. Only in-frame clones appear in the TCRdb table, and some are missing; sequencing was by immunoSEQ multiplex PCR. This repertoire shows fewer than 800,000 clones, 89% found once; its top ten account for approximately 1.5%. The specimen was peripheral blood, collected in a trial of Ad26.COV2.S vaccine versus placebo. The receptors were sampled from a person aged 18-65 years who received the Ad26.COV2.S COVID-19 vaccine or a placebo.

Of note for this clone: Other nucleotide sequences in the sample specify the same CDR3. The rearrangement joins TRBV15 to TRBJ2-7; D ambiguous. The CDR3 sequence is 14 residues long. V lost 0 bases, J lost 2 bases, and 8 bases lay in between. Germline CDR1 reads LNHNV; CDR2 reads YYDKDF (reference sequence). CDR3 nucleotides: TGTGCCACCAGCAGAGATCTAGGGCCCTACGAGCAGTACTTC. It encodes CATSRDLGPYEQYF. Looking up the rest from reference TRBV15 and TRBJ2-7 gives the full variable domain: DAMVIQNPRYQVTQFGKPVTLSCSQTLNHNVMYWYQQKSSQAPKLLFHYYDKDFNNEADTPDNFQSRRPNTSFCFLDIRSPGLGDTAMYLCATSRDLGPYEQYFGPGTRLTVT.

The rearrangement links TRBV2 to TRBJ2-7, with D perhaps TRBD2 (5 bases). Trimming took 6 bases from V and 6 from J, leaving 9 bases between them. CDR1 and CDR2 from the germline V gene are SNHLY and FYNNEI. This CDR3 contains 11 residues. Here the CDR3 DNA reads TGTGCCAGCAGGGTTGAGGGCGAGCAGTACTTC. This gives the protein CASRVEGEQYF.

This clone was recorded only once. Other DNA sequences in the sample encode the same CDR3. J is TRBJ1-2 and V is TRBV12-3 or TRBV12-4; 11 positions agree with TRBD1. This CDR3 is built from 13 residues. The V segment lost 4 bases and the J segment 8 bases; nucleotides outside the gene matches: 3. The CDR3 region is CASSWGQGGGYTF. The CDR3, as DNA: TGTGCCAGCAGTTGGGGACAGGGGGGCGGCTACACCTTC.

The rearrangement links TRBV4-2 to TRBJ2-7, with D possibly matching TRBD1 (5 bases). Germline V lookup: CDR1 LGHNA, CDR2 YNFKEQ. V lost 0 bases, J lost 3 bases, and 9 bases lay in between. The CDR3 runs to 14 residues. CDR3 in amino acids: CASSQERGRYEQYF. The CDR3, as DNA: TGTGCCAGCAGCCAAGAAAGGGGCCGCTACGAGCAGTACTTC.

The J gene is TRBJ1-5, the V gene TRBV19; D uncertain. V shed 3 bases and J shed 0 bases, with 9 bases lying between them. The CDR3 runs to 15 residues. The V gene's germline CDR1 is LNHDA and CDR2 SQIVND (reference sequence). Here the CDR3 reads CASSMVGYSNQPQHF. The CDR3 nucleotides read TGTGCCAGTAGTATGGTGGGATATAGCAATCAGCCCCAGCATTTT.

The gene calls are TRBV7-6 and TRBJ2-1; D is possibly TRBD1 (5 bases). This CDR3 has 15 residues. Trimming removed 2 bases from V and 2 bases from J, with 10 bases in between. In germline, CDR1 is SGHVS, CDR2 FNYEAQ. CDR3 sequence: CASSLSGIPYNEQFF. CDR3 nucleotides: TGTGCCAGCAGCTTATCAGGGATCCCCTACAATGAGCAGTTCTTC.

J is TRBJ2-7 and V is TRBV5-1; D is unclear. The V gene's germline CDR1 is SGHRS and CDR2 YFSETQ. Trimming removed 1 base at V and 3 bases at J, with 8 bases between. This CDR3 has 13 amino acids. CDR3 bases: TGCGCCAGCAGCTTGTTCGGCAACTACGAGCAGTACTTC. Amino acids: CASSLFGNYEQYF.

The chain combines TRBV4-1 with TRBJ1-1; 11 positions agree with TRBD1. Germline-derived CDR1 and CDR2 are MGHRA and YSYEKL. The junction had 4 bases not matched to a gene; V was cut back by 1 base and J by 0 bases. The CDR3 covers 17 residues. This CDR3 reads CASSQVGTGGMNTEAFF. The CDR3, as DNA: TGCGCCAGCAGCCAAGTAGGGACAGGGGGGATGAACACTGAAGCTTTCTTT.

The V and J genes are TRBV18 and TRBJ1-1; the D is unclear. V was shortened by 2 bases and J by 5 bases, with 15 bases between the two germline ends. There are 15 residues in the CDR3. Per the germline V gene, CDR1 is KGHSH and CDR2 is LQKENI. The CDR3 reads CASSPGVWARTEAFF. DNA for the CDR3: TGTGCCAGCTCACCAGGGGTTTGGGCGAGAACTGAAGCTTTCTTT.

The rearrangement joins TRBV30 to TRBJ2-1; maybe TRBD2 (5 bases). Trimming left V 2 bases short and J 6 bases short, with 11 bases between. This CDR3 spans 13 amino acids. In germline, CDR1 is GTSNPN, CDR2 SVGIG (reference sequence). The CDR3 coding sequence is TGTGCCTGGAGTTCAAGGGCGGGCAATGAGCAGTTCTTC. It is translated as CAWSSRAGNEQFF.

The V and J genes are TRBV24-1 and TRBJ2-1; 8 bases line up with TRBD2. Germline V gene data show CDR1 as KGHDR and CDR2 as SFDVKD. Trimming cost V 6 bases and J 4 bases; bases outside gene matches: 4. The length of the CDR3 is 14 residues. The chain's CDR3 is CATSRTSSYNEQFF. The CDR3 DNA is TGTGCCACCAGTCGGACTAGCTCGTACAATGAGCAGTTCTTC.

The V gene is TRBV30, the J gene TRBJ2-3, with TRBD2 identical over 10 bases. Germline CDR1 GTSNPN, CDR2 SVGIG (reference sequence). With 0 bases clipped from V and 13 bases from J, the junction kept 4 bases outside the gene matches. CDR3 size: 12 residues. CDR3 coding DNA: TGTGCCTGGAGTGTACTAGCGGGGCCAAAGTATTTT. Translating gives CAWSVLAGPKYF.

The gene calls are TRBV2 and TRBJ2-7; TRBD1 aligns across 8 bases. Germline V gives CDR1 SNHLY, CDR2 FYNNEI. Germline trimming cut 6 bases from V and 6 bases from J; bases unmatched to any gene: 10. The CDR3 sequence is 14 residues long. The CDR3 protein is CASSDGQGFLEQYF. DNA for the CDR3: TGTGCCAGCAGCGACGGACAGGGTTTTCTCGAGCAGTACTTC.

The chain is built from TRBV6-6 and TRBJ2-7; D is unclear. The ends were cut back, 5 bases at V and 5 bases at J, with 10 bases in the middle. CDR3 length: 12 residues. Germline-derived CDR1 and CDR2 are MNHNY and SVGAGI (reference sequence). CDR3 loop: CASSRAADEQYF. CDR3 nucleotides: TGTGCCAGCAGTCGGGCTGCGGACGAGCAGTACTTC.

J is TRBJ1-5 and V is TRBV7-2; D gene ambiguous. This CDR3 spans 15 amino acids. Deletions cut 5 bases from V and 3 bases from J, with 14 bases between. The germline CDR1 and CDR2 sequences are SGHTA and FQGNSA. Here the CDR3 DNA reads TGTGCCAGCAGCCTCCAATCCCAGACCAATCAGCCCCAGCATTTT. Translated, it gives CASSLQSQTNQPQHF.

The V and J genes are TRBV5-8 and TRBJ1-5, with D maybe TRBD1 (5 bases). The V and J ends lost 5 bases and 6 bases respectively, with 15 bases between them. The CDR3 is 14 residues long. Germline V gene sequence: CDR1 SGHTS, CDR2 YDEGEE. CDR3 in DNA: TGTGCCAGCAGGGACACTTCTGCTCTTCAGCCCCAGCATTTT. It encodes CASRDTSALQPQHF.

The chain is built from TRBV11-2 and TRBJ2-2, with TRBD2 identical over 13 bases. From germline, CDR1 is SGHAT and CDR2 FQNNGV. V dropped 6 bases and J dropped 6; count of bases not matched to a gene: 7. This CDR3 comprises 16 residues. CDR3 in DNA: TGTGCCAGCAGAGGACTAGCGGGAGTCCGGGCCGGGGAGCTGTTTTTT. This gives the protein CASRGLAGVRAGELFF.

The J gene is TRBJ2-5, the V gene TRBV2; D is undetermined. The CDR3 loop spans 16 amino acids. Trimming took off 1 base at V and 5 bases at J, with 17 bases between the two ends. CDR1 and CDR2 (germline): SNHLY, FYNNEI. The CDR3 coding sequence is TGTGCCAGCAGTGAAGTCAGTCGGGTGGGCGGTGAGACCCAGTACTTC. Encoded protein: CASSEVSRVGGETQYF.

This clone has a handful of counts. CDR3 region: CASSLSYRVNQPQHF. As DNA, the CDR3 is TGTGCCAGCAGCTTATCTTACAGGGTCAATCAGCCCCAGCATTTT. V usage is TRBV7-2 and J usage is TRBJ1-5, with a tentative D call TRBD1 (6 bases). Trimming pared 2 bases from V and 3 bases from J, leaving 11 bases between. In germline, CDR1 is SGHTA, CDR2 FQGNSA. The CDR3 extends over 15 amino acids.

This clone has just a few counts. In DNA, the CDR3 is TGTGCCAGCAGCTTGGAACAGCGTAACTATGGCTACACCTTC. Its translation: CASSLEQRNYGYTF. The chain uses TRBV5-6 and TRBJ1-2; D remains unclear. The CDR3 extends over 14 amino acids. Germline-derived CDR1 and CDR2 are SGHDT and YYEEEE. V shed 0 bases and J shed 1 base, with 7 bases lying between them.

The genes are TRBV30 and TRBJ2-3; 7 bases agree with TRBD2. With 6 bases clipped from V and 5 bases from J, the junction kept 14 bases outside the gene matches. Germline loops: CDR1 GTSNPN, CDR2 SVGIG (reference sequence). The CDR3 is 15 residues long. CDR3 bases: TGTGCCTGTTCTACGCGGGAGAGGTTAGGAGATACGCAGTATTTT. Its protein is CACSTRERLGDTQYF.